One and the same sample provided the 8 T cell receptor beta chains below, sequenced in a study of T cell responses to AZD1222 COVID-19 vaccine. TCRdb keeps only in-frame clones here, not all; method: immunoSEQ multiplex PCR. The data contain over 65,000 clones, 80% to 90% of them singletons. The sample in question was peripheral blood, obtained on day 0 of AZD1222 vaccination. These TCRs come from an adult in good health.

The chain has TRBV28 and TRBJ2-7; 9 nucleotides agree with TRBD1. Germline CDR1 MDHEN, CDR2 SYDVKM. Unmatched junction bases numbered 17, after V lost 7 bases and J lost 4 bases. There are 17 residues in the CDR3. CDR3 bases: TGTGCCAGCACCCCGCGGGGACAGGGTAACCCCACTTACGAGCAGTACTTC. It specifies CASTPRGQGNPTYEQYF.

The chain is built from TRBV28 and TRBJ2-7, with TRBD1 matching over 11 bases. The CDR3 has 14 amino acids. Germline trimming cut 8 bases from V and 4 bases from J; bases unmatched to any gene: 7. CDR1 is MDHEN, CDR2 SYDVKM, per germline. This chain's CDR3 is CASLRTGGLYEQYF. Written as DNA, the CDR3 is TGTGCCAGCTTACGGACAGGGGGCTTATACGAGCAGTACTTC. The whole variable domain, filled in from reference TRBV28 and TRBJ2-7, reads DVKVTQSSRYLVKRTGEKVFLECVQDMDHENMFWYRQDPGLGLRLIYFSYDVKMKEKGDIPEGYSVSREKKERFSLILESASTNQTSMYLCASLRTGGLYEQYFGPGTRLTVT.

The chain carries TRBV19 and TRBJ1-2; TRBD1 might be the D (5 bases). This CDR3 is built from 14 residues. Trimming left V 7 bases short and J 3 bases short, with 15 bases between. Germline lookup yields CDR1 LNHDA and CDR2 SQIVND (reference sequence). This chain's CDR3 is CASNPDTGYYGYTF. CDR3 nucleotides: TGTGCCAGTAATCCGGACACAGGATACTATGGCTACACCTTC.

The genes are TRBV5-4 and TRBJ2-7; 11 nucleotides agree with TRBD2. This CDR3 region has 15 residues. Germline CDR1 is SGHNT and CDR2 is YYREEE (reference sequence). Losses at the gene ends were 4 bases for V and 7 bases for J; bases not matched to a gene: 10. The CDR3 protein is CASSLGGLAGGEQYF. CDR3 nucleotide sequence: TGTGCCAGCAGCCTTGGGGGGCTAGCGGGAGGAGAGCAGTACTTC.

About this clone itself: The junction does not match germline at one end; this may be a read error. The rearrangement links TRBV5-6 to TRBJ1-1; weak D call: TRBD1 (5 bases). Germline CDR1 and CDR2: SGHDT and YYEEEE. The CDR3 loop spans 14 amino acids. The CDR3 loop reads CASRVRAEGQVVNF. In DNA form, the CDR3 reads TGTGCCAGCAGGGTCCGGGCAGAAGGACAAGTTGTGAACTTT.

As regards this clone: The same CDR3 also results from other DNA sequences found in this sample. The rearrangement links TRBV18 to TRBJ1-1, with TRBD1 matching 8 bases. CDR3 length: 13 residues. The J segment lost 9 bases and the V segment lost 2 bases, leaving 5 bases of the junction unmatched. Germline loops: CDR1 KGHSH, CDR2 LQKENI. The DNA of the CDR3 is TGTGCCAGCTCACCAGGGACAGGAGAAAAAGCTTTCTTT. This encodes CASSPGTGEKAFF.

This clone occurred once. The gene calls are TRBV19 and TRBJ2-7, with 8 bases identical to TRBD1. The CDR3 spans 14 residues. The germline CDR1 and CDR2 sequences are LNHDA and SQIVND (reference sequence). Germline trimming cut 4 bases from V and 0 bases from J; bases unmatched to any gene: 2. DNA of the CDR3: TGTGCCAGTAGTAGGGACAGGAGCTCCTACGAGCAGTACTTC. Its translation: CASSRDRSSYEQYF.

This chain links TRBV6-1 with TRBJ2-1; D might be TRBD1 or TRBD2, each matching 5 bases. This CDR3 spans 15 amino acids. V was pared by 3 bases and J by 0 bases, with 9 bases between. CDR1 is MNHNS, CDR2 SASEGT, per germline. The CDR3 DNA reads as TGTGCCAGCAGTGATGGGACGAGCTCCTACAATGAGCAGTTCTTC. Translating gives CASSDGTSSYNEQFF.